One and the same sample provided the 5 T cell receptor beta chains below, sequenced in a study of shared clonotypes between healthy human individuals. Produced via immunoSEQ multiplex PCR; TCRdb's table is partial and in-frame only. The sample contains about 990,000 clones, about 80% of which appear only once. Sequencing used memory CD4+ T cells from PBMCs. The subset denotes: CD45RA-negative fraction. The receptors shown here come from a man aged 18 to 29 in good health. Some clones in this sample may be carry-over from other donors' samples.

This clone occurred a few times. V and J are TRBV5-1 and TRBJ2-2; D perhaps matches TRBD1 (5 bases). Germline V gene data show CDR1 as SGHRS and CDR2 as YFSETQ. The CDR3 is 14 amino acids. Between the trimmed V and J ends, which lost 4 bases and 5 bases, there was a span of 12 bases. The CDR3 spells CASSIGHGTGELFF. The CDR3, as DNA: TGCGCCAGCAGCATAGGACATGGGACCGGGGAGCTGTTTTTT.

The chain links TRBV30 to TRBJ1-1; 9 bases line up with TRBD1. The germline V gene encodes CDR1 GTSNPN and CDR2 SVGIG (reference sequence). The junction had 5 bases not matched to a gene; V was cut back by 5 bases and J by 4 bases. The CDR3 has 13 residues. This CDR3 is CAWGQGLSTEAFF. The CDR3 coding sequence is TGTGCCTGGGGACAGGGGCTTAGCACTGAAGCTTTCTTT.

On this clone itself: Other DNA sequences in this specimen translate into the identical CDR3. The rearrangement links TRBV27 to TRBJ2-3; 13 positions match TRBD2. The germline gives CDR1 MNHEY, CDR2 SMNVEV (reference sequence). CDR3 length: 14 amino acids. V lost 5 bases and J lost 6; bases outside the gene matches: 2. The CDR3 sequence: CASSPLAGGDTQYF. CDR3 DNA sequence: TGTGCCAGCAGTCCACTAGCGGGAGGGGATACGCAGTATTTT.

The rearrangement links TRBV5-1 to TRBJ2-5, with D possibly TRBD2 on 5 matching bases. The CDR3 length is 14 residues. Per germline, CDR1 SGHRS and CDR2 YFSETQ. Trimming pared 0 bases from V and 7 bases from J, leaving 13 bases between. The CDR3 sequence is CASSLDSTRGTQYF. DNA for the CDR3: TGCGCCAGCAGCTTGGATTCCACACGGGGGACCCAGTACTTC.

The gene calls are TRBV5-6 and TRBJ2-5, with a possible D match to TRBD1 (5 bases). The germline V and J ends were trimmed by 0 bases and 6 bases, with 9 bases remaining between them. The CDR3 is 13 residues long. The germline gives CDR1 SGHDT, CDR2 YYEEEE. The CDR3 bases are TGTGCCAGCAGCTTGGGGACAAAACAGACCCAGTACTTC. Translation: CASSLGTKQTQYF.